The rows below give T cell receptor beta chains drawn from one sample of a study of cytomegalovirus exposure and HLA in healthy donors. TCRdb's copy holds only in-frame clones and misses some; the assay was immunoSEQ multiplex PCR. The data show about 90,000 clones, 78% seen once. The sequenced material came from PBMCs. These receptor sequences come from a woman aged 40 to 50 in good health and CMV-seropositive. CDR3s include the opening cysteine and the closing phenylalanine or tryptophan. A D gene is named only where the DNA matches it firmly. Clone size is stated in some rows and not others, as once, few, many or a class when expanded.

V: TRBV6-1; J: TRBJ2-1; D: NA; size: few; DNA: TGTGCCAGCAGTGAACGGGGTAGGACCTACAATGAGCAGTTCTTC; CDR3: CASSERGRTYNEQFF
V: TRBV2; J: TRBJ2-1; D: NA; size: NA; DNA: TGTGCCAGCAGTGTGGGCTTTAGAAATGAGCAGTTCTTC; CDR3: CASSVGFRNEQFF
V: TRBV28; J: TRBJ1-1; D: NA; size: NA; DNA: TGTGCCAGCAGATGGGGAGGGGCCGGCACTGAAGCTTTCTTT; CDR3: CASRWGGAGTEAFF
V: TRBV5-1; J: TRBJ2-1; D: NA; size: NA; DNA: TGCGCCAGCAGCCCTATAGGGGCCGTGGGGAATGAGCAGTTCTTC; CDR3: CASSPIGAVGNEQFF
V: TRBV6-1; J: TRBJ2-3; D: TRBD2; size: few; DNA: TGTGCCAGCAGTGAATATGGGGGGGAGTTCACAGATACGCAGTATTTT; CDR3: CASSEYGGEFTDTQYF
V: TRBV13; J: TRBJ2-7; D: NA; size: few; DNA: TGTGCCAGCAGCTTAGCTTACGAGCAGTACTTC; CDR3: CASSLAYEQYF
V: TRBV27; J: TRBJ2-7; D: TRBD2; size: NA; DNA: TGTGCCAGCAGTTTATCCGCGCTAGCGGCCTACGAGCAGTACTTC; CDR3: CASSLSALAAYEQYF
V: TRBV11-2; J: TRBJ2-1; D: TRBD2; size: NA; DNA: TGTGCCAGCAGCATCCCGGGACTAGCGGTTTACAATGAGCAGTTCTTC; CDR3: CASSIPGLAVYNEQFF
V: TRBV18; J: TRBJ2-2; D: TRBD2; size: NA; DNA: TGTGCCAGCTCACCTACTAGCGGGAGGAACACCGGGGAGCTGTTTTTT; CDR3: CASSPTSGRNTGELFF
V: TRBV29-1; J: TRBJ2-1; D: TRBD2; size: NA; DNA: TGCAGCGCACCTGGGACTAGCGGGGGACTCTCCTACAATGAGCAGTTCTTC; CDR3: CSAPGTSGGLSYNEQFF
V: TRBV19; J: TRBJ2-7; D: NA; size: NA; DNA: TGTGCCAGTAGTATCAATTACGAGCAGTACTTC; CDR3: CASSINYEQYF
V: TRBV9; J: TRBJ2-2; D: TRBD1; size: NA; DNA: TGTGCCAGCAGCGTGTTCGGACAGGACACCGGGGAGCTGTTTTTT; CDR3: CASSVFGQDTGELFF
V: TRBV28; J: TRBJ1-2; D: NA; size: NA; DNA: TGTGCCAGCTTAGAGGTAGCTAACTATGGCTACACCTTC; CDR3: CASLEVANYGYTF
V: TRBV7-9; J: TRBJ1-2; D: TRBD1; size: few; DNA: TGTGCCAGCAGCCCAGACAGGGCCTATGGCTACACCTTC; CDR3: CASSPDRAYGYTF
V: TRBV7-9; J: TRBJ2-1; D: NA; size: NA; DNA: TGTGCCAGCAGCCCCGGAGGGATCAATGAGCAGTTCTTC; CDR3: CASSPGGINEQFF
V: TRBV4-2; J: TRBJ2-6; D: NA; size: NA; DNA: TGTGCCAGCAGCCAAGATGCGCCCTCTGGGGCCAACGTCCTGACTTTC; CDR3: CASSQDAPSGANVLTF
V: TRBV28; J: TRBJ1-2; D: NA; size: NA; DNA: TGTGCCAGCACCCTCCTGGGGACTTATGGCTACACCTTC; CDR3: CASTLLGTYGYTF
V: TRBV7-2; J: TRBJ2-7; D: NA; size: NA; DNA: TGTGCCAGCAGTAAGGACAGCCATTCCTACGAGCAGTACTTC; CDR3: CASSKDSHSYEQYF
V: TRBV6-5; J: TRBJ1-3; D: NA; size: few; DNA: TGTGCCAGCAGTGTAACAGAGTCTGGAAACACCATATATTTT; CDR3: CASSVTESGNTIYF
V: TRBV28; J: TRBJ1-5; D: NA; size: once; DNA: TGTGCCAGCAGTTTAGAGGCAGGGCCGTTGATTCTAAATCAGCCCCAGCATTTT; CDR3: CASSLEAGPLILNQPQHF
V: TRBV11-3; J: TRBJ2-7; D: NA; size: NA; DNA: TGTGCCAGCAGCTTAACCCAGATCTACGAGCAGTACTTC; CDR3: CASSLTQIYEQYF
V: TRBV6-1; J: TRBJ2-7; D: NA; size: NA; DNA: TGTGCCAGCAGTGAAATCAGGGAGCAGTACTTC; CDR3: CASSEIREQYF
V: TRBV30; J: TRBJ2-2; D: NA; size: NA; DNA: TGTGCCTGGAGTGTAACAGGGAACCCCGGGGAGCTGTTTTTT; CDR3: CAWSVTGNPGELFF
V: TRBV4-2; J: TRBJ2-4; D: NA; size: NA; DNA: TGTGCCAGCAGCCATGAGGAGTTGGCCAAAAACATTCAGTACTTC; CDR3: CASSHEELAKNIQYF
V: TRBV28; J: TRBJ2-7; D: TRBD1; size: NA; DNA: TGTGCCAGCAGTCCCGGGGGGACAGGGGATTACGAGCAGTACTTC; CDR3: CASSPGGTGDYEQYF
V: TRBV19; J: TRBJ2-1; D: TRBD1; size: NA; DNA: TGTGCCACCAAGGCGGGGCTCCGGGACAGGGGGGGTGAGCAGTTCTTC; CDR3: CATKAGLRDRGGEQFF
V: TRBV28; J: TRBJ1-1; D: TRBD1; size: NA; DNA: TGTGCCAGCAGTATTACACAGGGGGCTGCCGATGAAGCTTTCTTT; CDR3: CASSITQGAADEAFF
V: TRBV7-3; J: TRBJ1-2; D: NA; size: once; DNA: TGTGCCAGCAGTCCGGGGGGGGACTATGGCTACACCTTC; CDR3: CASSPGGDYGYTF
V: TRBV7-2; J: TRBJ2-2; D: NA; size: NA; DNA: TGTGCCAGCAGCTTTGGACAGCTTGGGGAGCTGTTTTTT; CDR3: CASSFGQLGELFF
V: TRBV5-1; J: TRBJ2-7; D: TRBD2; size: NA; DNA: TGCGCCAGCAGCGGGGGGGACTACACCTCCTACGAGCAGTACTTC; CDR3: CASSGGDYTSYEQYF
V: TRBV7-9; J: TRBJ2-3; D: NA; size: few; DNA: TGTGCCTGCTGGACGGGAGAGCTCACAGATACGCAGTATTTT; CDR3: CACWTGELTDTQYF
V: TRBV13; J: TRBJ1-2; D: TRBD1; size: NA; DNA: TGTGCCAGCAGCTTAGAAACAGGGGCGGACTATGGCTACACCTTC; CDR3: CASSLETGADYGYTF
V: TRBV7-2; J: TRBJ1-1; D: TRBD1; size: NA; DNA: TGTGCCAGCAGCGCACACAGGGGGGACACTGAAGCTTTCTTT; CDR3: CASSAHRGDTEAFF
V: TRBV6-4; J: TRBJ2-3; D: TRBD2; size: NA; DNA: TGTGCCAGCAGTCCTCTAGCGGGAAGCACAGATACGCAGTATTTT; CDR3: CASSPLAGSTDTQYF
V: TRBV7-2; J: TRBJ1-1; D: NA; size: NA; DNA: TGTGCCAGCAGCCCGCGGAACACTGAAGCTTTCTTT; CDR3: CASSPRNTEAFF
V: TRBV6-6; J: TRBJ2-7; D: TRBD2; size: few; DNA: TGTGCCAGCAGTTCCGGGACTAGCGGGGGGTACGAGCAGTACTTC; CDR3: CASSSGTSGGYEQYF
V: TRBV6-5; J: TRBJ2-7; D: TRBD1; size: NA; DNA: TGTGCCAGCAGGAGGGACAGCTACGAGCAGTACTTC; CDR3: CASRRDSYEQYF
V: TRBV25-1; J: TRBJ2-1; D: TRBD2; size: once; DNA: TGTGCCAGCAGTGAATCGGGAGCGGGAAAGAACAATGAGCAGTTCTTC; CDR3: CASSESGAGKNNEQFF
V: TRBV7-9; J: TRBJ2-1; D: NA; size: NA; DNA: TGTGCCAGCAGCGAGGGACTCCACGGTGAGCAGTTCTTC; CDR3: CASSEGLHGEQFF
V: TRBV5-6; J: TRBJ2-7; D: NA; size: NA; DNA: TGTGCCAGCAGTCCTCGCCCGGGAACCCCGTACGAGCAGTACTTC; CDR3: CASSPRPGTPYEQYF
V: TRBV30; J: TRBJ2-7; D: NA; size: NA; DNA: TGTGCCTGGAGTGTACTGGGAGTGGTGGACGAGCAGTACTTC; CDR3: CAWSVLGVVDEQYF
V: TRBV5-5; J: TRBJ2-1; D: TRBD2; size: NA; DNA: TGTGCCAGCAGCTGGAGGCTAGCGGGAGAGTATGAGCAGTTCTTC; CDR3: CASSWRLAGEYEQFF
V: TRBV9; J: TRBJ2-1; D: NA; size: NA; DNA: TGTGCCAGCAGCGTAGATCGGGAGCAGTTCTTC; CDR3: CASSVDREQFF
V: TRBV28; J: TRBJ2-1; D: TRBD2; size: NA; DNA: TGTGCCAGCAGTTTTGGTCTAGCGGTTAAGCAGTTCTTC; CDR3: CASSFGLAVKQFF
V: TRBV5-6; J: TRBJ1-2; D: NA; size: NA; DNA: TGTGCCAGCAGCTTGGCCTCTTACAGTACCAGCTATGGCTACACCTTC; CDR3: CASSLASYSTSYGYTF
V: TRBV11-1; J: TRBJ1-1; D: TRBD1; size: few; DNA: TGTGCCAGCCATCTAGGGGGCTTGAACACTGAAGCTTTCTTT; CDR3: CASHLGGLNTEAFF
V: TRBV6-4; J: TRBJ2-1; D: TRBD2; size: medium-sized; DNA: TGTGCCAGCAGTCCCGCTAGCGGGAGCGGCAATGAGCAGTTCTTC; CDR3: CASSPASGSGNEQFF
V: TRBV13; J: TRBJ2-3; D: TRBD2; size: NA; DNA: TGTGCCAGCAGCTTAGGCGGGGTAGCGGGTGGTACAGATACGCAGTATTTT; CDR3: CASSLGGVAGGTDTQYF
V: TRBV5-1; J: TRBJ1-2; D: TRBD1; size: NA; DNA: TGCGCCAGCAGCAGGGACAGTGGCGGCTACACCTTC; CDR3: CASSRDSGGYTF
V: TRBV29-1; J: TRBJ2-7; D: TRBD1; size: few; DNA: TGCAGCGTTGCCGGGACAGGGGGCTACGAGCAGTACTTC; CDR3: CSVAGTGGYEQYF
V: TRBV27; J: TRBJ2-3; D: NA; size: NA; DNA: TGTGCCAGCAGTCTACGGAGTTATCCAGATACGCAGTATTTT; CDR3: CASSLRSYPDTQYF
V: TRBV6-1; J: TRBJ1-1; D: NA; size: NA; DNA: TGTGCCAGCAGTTCCCAGACAGAGAACACTGAAGCTTTCTTT; CDR3: CASSSQTENTEAFF
V: TRBV9; J: TRBJ2-3; D: TRBD2; size: NA; DNA: TGTGCCAGCAGCGTAGGGGTTTTACTAGCGGGAGGGGGAGGAGATACGCAGTATTTT; CDR3: CASSVGVLLAGGGGDTQYF
V: TRBV7-8; J: TRBJ2-1; D: TRBD2; size: NA; DNA: TGTGCCAGCAGCTTCTCCCTTCGAGCGGGAGGGCCCCTTGAGCAGTTCTTC; CDR3: CASSFSLRAGGPLEQFF
V: TRBV7-9; J: TRBJ1-5; D: NA; size: NA; DNA: TGTGCCAGCACTGGAGAGAATAGCAATCAGCCCCAGCATTTT; CDR3: CASTGENSNQPQHF
V: TRBV19; J: TRBJ2-2; D: NA; size: once; DNA: TGTGCCAGTACCAGTAATAAGGGGACCGGGGAGCTGTTTTTT; CDR3: CASTSNKGTGELFF
V: TRBV7-9; J: TRBJ2-7; D: NA; size: NA; DNA: TGTGCCAGCAGCTTAGGGGGGCAGCGCGAGCAGTACTTC; CDR3: CASSLGGQREQYF
V: TRBV7-9; J: TRBJ1-4; D: NA; size: few; DNA: TGTGCCAGCAGCTTCCAGGGAGGAACTAATGAAAAACTGTTTTTT; CDR3: CASSFQGGTNEKLFF
V: TRBV28; J: TRBJ2-3; D: TRBD1; size: NA; DNA: TGTGCCAGCACTAGGGACAGGGGTTTCACAGATACGCAGTATTTT; CDR3: CASTRDRGFTDTQYF
V: TRBV6-5; J: TRBJ2-5; D: NA; size: NA; DNA: TGTGCCAGCCGCCGAGATCAAGAGACCCAGTACTTC; CDR3: CASRRDQETQYF